This T cell receptor beta chain was observed in a study of circulating CD8 cells and anti-PD-1 response in melanoma. Using roughly 14 ng of total RNA, TCR libraries were made with the QIAseq Immune Repertoire TCR panel. TCRdb re-analysed the reads in MiXCR, keeping a single row per CDR3 protein. There are approximately 310 distinct CDR3 sequences in the sample; about an eighth occur only once, and approximately 60% lies in the top ten. This clonotype rates as large. Four subsets defined by PD-1 and/or TIGIT were sorted from live CD3+CD8+TCRalphabeta+ cells. Germline values: CDR1 SNHLY, CDR2 FYNNEI. J gave up 7 bases and V 2 bases, and 22 bases lay outside the gene matches. This CDR3 contains 19 residues.

Sequenced material: CD8+ T cells from PBMCs, taken at baseline or after one month of anti-PD-1 therapy (not recorded which). V usage is TRBV2 and J usage is TRBJ2-7, with 8 bases fitting TRBD1. The source of this sequence is a human donor with melanoma. CDR3 residues: CASSELDAEDRQGWEEQYF. CDR3 DNA sequence: TGTGCCAGCAGTGAACTCGATGCTGAGGACAGACAGGGGTGGGAAGAGCAGTACTTC. The full variable domain, completed using reference TRBV2 and TRBJ2-7, is EPEVTQTPSHQVTQMGQEVILRCVPISNHLYFYWYRQILGQKVEFLVSFYNNEISEKSEIFDDQFSVERPDGSNFTLKIRSTKLEDSAMYFCASSELDAEDRQGWEEQYFGPGTRLTVT.